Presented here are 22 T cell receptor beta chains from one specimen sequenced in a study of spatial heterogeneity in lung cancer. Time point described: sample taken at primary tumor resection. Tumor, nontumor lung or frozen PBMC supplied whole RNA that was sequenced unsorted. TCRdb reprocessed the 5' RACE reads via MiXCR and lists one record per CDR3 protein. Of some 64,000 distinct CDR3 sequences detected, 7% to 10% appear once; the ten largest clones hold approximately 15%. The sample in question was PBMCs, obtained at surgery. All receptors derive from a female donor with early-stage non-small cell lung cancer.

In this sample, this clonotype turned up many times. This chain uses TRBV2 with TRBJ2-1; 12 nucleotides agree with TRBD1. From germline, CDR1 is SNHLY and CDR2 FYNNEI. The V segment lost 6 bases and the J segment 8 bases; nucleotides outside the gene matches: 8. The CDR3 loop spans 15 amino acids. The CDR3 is CASSFLGQGADEQFF. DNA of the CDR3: TGTGCCAGCAGCTTTCTGGGACAGGGGGCCGATGAGCAGTTCTTC. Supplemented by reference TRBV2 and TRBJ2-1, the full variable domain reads EPEVTQTPSHQVTQMGQEVILRCVPISNHLYFYWYRQILGQKVEFLVSFYNNEISEKSEIFDDQFSVERPDGSNFTLKIRSTKLEDSAMYFCASSFLGQGADEQFFGPGTRLTVL.

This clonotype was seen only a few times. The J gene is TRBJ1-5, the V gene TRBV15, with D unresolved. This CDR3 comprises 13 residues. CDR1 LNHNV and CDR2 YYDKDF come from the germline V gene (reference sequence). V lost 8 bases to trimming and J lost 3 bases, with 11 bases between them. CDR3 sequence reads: CATGRDLNQPQHF. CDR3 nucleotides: TGTGCCACCGGACGGGATCTCAATCAGCCCCAGCATTTT. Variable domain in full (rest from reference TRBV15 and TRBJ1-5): DAMVIQNPRYQVTQFGKPVTLSCSQTLNHNVMYWYQQKSSQAPKLLFHYYDKDFNNEADTPDNFQSRRPNTSFCFLDIRSPGLGDTAMYLCATGRDLNQPQHFGDGTRLSIL.

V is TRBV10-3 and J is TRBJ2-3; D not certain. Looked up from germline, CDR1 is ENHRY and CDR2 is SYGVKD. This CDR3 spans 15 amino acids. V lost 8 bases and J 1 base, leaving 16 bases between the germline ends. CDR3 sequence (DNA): TGTGCCATCGCACCGTGGGGAAGGGGCACAGATACGCAGTATTTT. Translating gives CAIAPWGRGTDTQYF.

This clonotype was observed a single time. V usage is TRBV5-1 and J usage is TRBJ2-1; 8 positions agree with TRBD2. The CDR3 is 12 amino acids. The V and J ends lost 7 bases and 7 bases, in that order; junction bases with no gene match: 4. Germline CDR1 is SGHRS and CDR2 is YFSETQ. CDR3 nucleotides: TGCGCCAGCGGACTAGCTAAAAATGAGCAGTTCTTC. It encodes CASGLAKNEQFF.

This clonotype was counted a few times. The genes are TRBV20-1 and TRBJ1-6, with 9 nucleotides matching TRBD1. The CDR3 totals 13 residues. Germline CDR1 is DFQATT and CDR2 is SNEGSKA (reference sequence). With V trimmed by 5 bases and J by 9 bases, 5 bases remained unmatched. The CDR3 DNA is TGCAGTGCTCACAGGGGGCTCGGTTCACCCCTCCACTTT. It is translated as CSAHRGLGSPLHF.

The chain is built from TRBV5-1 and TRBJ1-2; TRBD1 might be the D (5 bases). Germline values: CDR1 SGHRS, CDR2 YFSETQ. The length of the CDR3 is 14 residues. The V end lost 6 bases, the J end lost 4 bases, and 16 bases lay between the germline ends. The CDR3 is CASTQDGGAYGYTF. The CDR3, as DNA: TGCGCCAGCACGCAAGACGGAGGGGCCTATGGCTACACCTTC.

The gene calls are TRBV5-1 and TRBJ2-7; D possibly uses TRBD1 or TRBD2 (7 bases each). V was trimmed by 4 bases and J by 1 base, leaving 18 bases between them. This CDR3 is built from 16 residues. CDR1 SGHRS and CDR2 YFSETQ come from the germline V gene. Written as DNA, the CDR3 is TGCGCCAGCAGCACAGTGACAGGGAGGGGATCCTACGAGCAGTACTTC. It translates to CASSTVTGRGSYEQYF.

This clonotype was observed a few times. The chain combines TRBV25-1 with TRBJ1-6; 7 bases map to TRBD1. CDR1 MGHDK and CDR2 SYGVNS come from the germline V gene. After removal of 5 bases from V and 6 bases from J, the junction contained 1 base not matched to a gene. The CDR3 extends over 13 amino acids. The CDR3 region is CASSSGGNSPLHF. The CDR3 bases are TGTGCCAGCAGTTCAGGGGGTAATTCACCCCTCCACTTT.

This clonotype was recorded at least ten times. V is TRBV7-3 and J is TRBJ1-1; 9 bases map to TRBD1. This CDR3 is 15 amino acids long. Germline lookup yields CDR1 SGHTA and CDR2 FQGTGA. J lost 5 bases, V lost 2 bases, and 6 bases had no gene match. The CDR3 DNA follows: TGTGCCAGCAGCTTACAGGACAGGGGAGAGACTGAAGCTTTCTTT. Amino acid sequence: CASSLQDRGETEAFF. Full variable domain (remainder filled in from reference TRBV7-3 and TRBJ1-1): GAGVSQTPSNKVTEKGKYVELRCDPISGHTALYWYRQSLGQGPEFLIYFQGTGAADDSGLPNDRFFAVRPEGSVSTLKIQRTERGDSAVYLCASSLQDRGETEAFFGQGTRLTVV.

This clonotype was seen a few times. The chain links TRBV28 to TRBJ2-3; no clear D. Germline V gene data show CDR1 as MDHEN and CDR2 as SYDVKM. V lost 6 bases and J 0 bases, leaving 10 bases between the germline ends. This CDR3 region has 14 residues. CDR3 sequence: CASRDNLSTDTQYF. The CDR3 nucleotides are TGTGCCAGCAGGGATAACCTCAGCACAGATACGCAGTATTTT.

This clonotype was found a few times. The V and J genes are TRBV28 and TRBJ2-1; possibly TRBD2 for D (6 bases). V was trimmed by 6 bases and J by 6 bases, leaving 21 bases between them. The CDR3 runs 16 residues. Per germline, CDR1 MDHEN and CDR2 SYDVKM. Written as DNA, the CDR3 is TGTGCCAGCAGCTCCTGGAGGGACCGGGCGGGCAATGAGCAGTTCTTC. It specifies CASSSWRDRAGNEQFF.

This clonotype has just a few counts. CDR3 nucleotide sequence: TGCAGCGTTCGTCCTAGGGCCCAGAACACTGAAGCTTTCTTT. It encodes CSVRPRAQNTEAFF. The chain joins TRBV29-1 to TRBJ1-1; D is ambiguous. This CDR3 comprises 14 residues. Germline V gene data show CDR1 as SQVTM and CDR2 as ANQGSEA. V dropped 5 bases and J dropped 1 base, with 14 bases sitting between them.

CDR3 nucleotides: TGTGCCAGCAGTGAAACGGGGCCTACCTACGAGCAGTACGTC. Translated: CASSETGPTYEQYV. V is TRBV6-1 and J is TRBJ2-7; D is possibly TRBD1 or TRBD2 (5 bases each). V was cut by 2 bases and J by 2 bases, with 10 bases left in between. The germline V gene has CDR1 MNHNS and CDR2 SASEGT. The CDR3 contains 14 residues.

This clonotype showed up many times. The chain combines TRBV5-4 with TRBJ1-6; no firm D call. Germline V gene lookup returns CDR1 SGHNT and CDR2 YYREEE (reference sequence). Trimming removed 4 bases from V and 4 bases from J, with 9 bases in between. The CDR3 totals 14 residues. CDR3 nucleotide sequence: TGTGCCAGCAGCCCGGACGTTTATAATTCACCCCTCCACTTT. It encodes CASSPDVYNSPLHF. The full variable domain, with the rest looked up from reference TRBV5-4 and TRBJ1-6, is ETGVTQSPTHLIKTRGQQVTLRCSSQSGHNTVSWYQQALGQGPQFIFQYYREEENGRGNFPPRFSGLQFPNYSSELNVNALELDDSALYLCASSPDVYNSPLHFGNGTRLTVT.

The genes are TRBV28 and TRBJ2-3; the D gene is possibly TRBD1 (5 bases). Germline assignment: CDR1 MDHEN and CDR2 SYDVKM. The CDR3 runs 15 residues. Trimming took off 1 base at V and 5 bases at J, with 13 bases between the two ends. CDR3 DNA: TGTGCCAGCAGTTTATACCCCCGCAGGGAAGATACGCAGTATTTT. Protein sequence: CASSLYPRREDTQYF. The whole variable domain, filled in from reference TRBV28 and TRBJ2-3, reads DVKVTQSSRYLVKRTGEKVFLECVQDMDHENMFWYRQDPGLGLRLIYFSYDVKMKEKGDIPEGYSVSREKKERFSLILESASTNQTSMYLCASSLYPRREDTQYFGPGTRLTVL.

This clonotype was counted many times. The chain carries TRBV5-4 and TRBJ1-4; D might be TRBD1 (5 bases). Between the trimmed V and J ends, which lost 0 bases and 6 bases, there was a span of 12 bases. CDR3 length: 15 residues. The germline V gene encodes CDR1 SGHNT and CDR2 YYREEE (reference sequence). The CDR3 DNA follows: TGTGCCAGCAGCTTGGCGGGGGGAGAGGATGAAAAACTGTTTTTT. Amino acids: CASSLAGGEDEKLFF.

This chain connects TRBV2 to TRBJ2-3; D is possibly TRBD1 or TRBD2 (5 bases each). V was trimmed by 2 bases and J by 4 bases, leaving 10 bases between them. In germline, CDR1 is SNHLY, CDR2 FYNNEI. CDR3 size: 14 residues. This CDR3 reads CASSEWGSPDTQYF. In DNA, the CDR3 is TGTGCCAGCAGTGAATGGGGGTCCCCAGATACGCAGTATTTT.

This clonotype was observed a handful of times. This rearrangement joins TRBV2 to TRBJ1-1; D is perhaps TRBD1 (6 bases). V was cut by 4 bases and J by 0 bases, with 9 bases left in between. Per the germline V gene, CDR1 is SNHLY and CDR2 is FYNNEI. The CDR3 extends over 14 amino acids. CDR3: CASSAGTMNTEAFF. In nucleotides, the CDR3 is TGTGCCAGCAGTGCTGGGACAATGAACACTGAAGCTTTCTTT.

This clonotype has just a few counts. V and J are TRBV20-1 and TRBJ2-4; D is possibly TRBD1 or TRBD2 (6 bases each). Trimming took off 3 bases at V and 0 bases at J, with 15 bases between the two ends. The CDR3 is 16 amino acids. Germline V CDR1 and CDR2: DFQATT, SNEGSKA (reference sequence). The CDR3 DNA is TGCAGTGCTAGCCCCTTAGGGGGGCTAGCCAAAAACATTCAGTACTTC. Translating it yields CSASPLGGLAKNIQYF.

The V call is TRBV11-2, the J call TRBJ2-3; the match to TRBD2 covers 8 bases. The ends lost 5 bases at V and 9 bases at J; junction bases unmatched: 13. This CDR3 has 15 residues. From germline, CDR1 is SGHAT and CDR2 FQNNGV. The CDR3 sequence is CASSLTSDPAGTQYF. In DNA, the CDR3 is TGTGCCAGCAGCCTGACTAGCGACCCCGCGGGCACGCAGTATTTT.

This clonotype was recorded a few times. CDR3 protein: CASSLYGQPYGYTF. As DNA, the CDR3 is TGTGCCAGCAGCTTGTACGGACAGCCCTATGGCTACACCTTC. The chain links TRBV5-4 to TRBJ1-2, with D perhaps matching TRBD1 (6 bases). The CDR3 has 14 residues. Per the germline V gene, CDR1 is SGHNT and CDR2 is YYREEE (reference sequence). The V end lost 1 base, the J end lost 4 bases, and 11 bases lay between the germline ends. Variable domain in full (rest from reference TRBV5-4 and TRBJ1-2): ETGVTQSPTHLIKTRGQQVTLRCSSQSGHNTVSWYQQALGQGPQFIFQYYREEENGRGNFPPRFSGLQFPNYSSELNVNALELDDSALYLCASSLYGQPYGYTFGSGTRLTVV.

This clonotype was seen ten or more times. The CDR3 is CASSPSERAAEAFF. CDR3 nucleotide sequence: TGCGCCAGCAGCCCCTCGGAGAGGGCGGCCGAAGCTTTCTTT. The chain recombines TRBV5-1 with TRBJ1-1; D ambiguous. CDR3 size: 14 residues. Trimming cost V 4 bases and J 8 bases, with 18 bases left between them. Per germline, CDR1 SGHRS and CDR2 YFSETQ.